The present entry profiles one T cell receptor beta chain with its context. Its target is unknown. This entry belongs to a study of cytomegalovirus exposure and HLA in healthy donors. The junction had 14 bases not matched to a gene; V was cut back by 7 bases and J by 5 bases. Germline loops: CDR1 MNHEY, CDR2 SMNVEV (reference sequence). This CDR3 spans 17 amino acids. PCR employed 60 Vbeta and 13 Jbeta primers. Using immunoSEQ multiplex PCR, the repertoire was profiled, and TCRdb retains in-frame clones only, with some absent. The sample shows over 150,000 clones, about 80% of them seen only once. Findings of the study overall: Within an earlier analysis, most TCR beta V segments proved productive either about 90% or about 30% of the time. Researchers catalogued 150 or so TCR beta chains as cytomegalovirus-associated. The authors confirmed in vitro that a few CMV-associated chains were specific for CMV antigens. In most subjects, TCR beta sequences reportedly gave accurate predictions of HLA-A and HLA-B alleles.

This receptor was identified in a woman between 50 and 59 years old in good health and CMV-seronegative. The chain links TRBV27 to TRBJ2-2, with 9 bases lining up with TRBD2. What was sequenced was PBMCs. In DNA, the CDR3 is TGTGCCAGCACTTCTCGCCGGGCAGCGGGGGGAACCGGGGAGCTGTTTTTT. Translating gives CASTSRRAAGGTGELFF.